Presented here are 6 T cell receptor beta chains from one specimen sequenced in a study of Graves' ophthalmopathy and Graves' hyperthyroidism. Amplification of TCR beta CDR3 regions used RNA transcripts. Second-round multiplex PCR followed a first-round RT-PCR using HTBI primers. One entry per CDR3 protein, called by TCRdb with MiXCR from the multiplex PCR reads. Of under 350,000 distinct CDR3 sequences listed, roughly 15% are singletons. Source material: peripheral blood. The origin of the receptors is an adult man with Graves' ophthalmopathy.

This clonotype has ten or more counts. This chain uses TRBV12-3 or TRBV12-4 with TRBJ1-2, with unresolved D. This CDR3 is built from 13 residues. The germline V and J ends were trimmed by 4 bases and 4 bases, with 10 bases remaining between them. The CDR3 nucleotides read TGTGCCAGCAGTTCCCTGACGGTCTATGGCTACACCTTC. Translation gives CASSSLTVYGYTF.

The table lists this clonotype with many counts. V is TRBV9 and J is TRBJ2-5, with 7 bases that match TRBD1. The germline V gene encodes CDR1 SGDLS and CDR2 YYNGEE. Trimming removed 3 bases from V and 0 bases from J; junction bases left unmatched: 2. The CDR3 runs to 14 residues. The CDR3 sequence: CASSGQGDQETQYF. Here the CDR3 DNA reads TGTGCCAGCAGCGGACAGGGCGACCAAGAGACCCAGTACTTC.

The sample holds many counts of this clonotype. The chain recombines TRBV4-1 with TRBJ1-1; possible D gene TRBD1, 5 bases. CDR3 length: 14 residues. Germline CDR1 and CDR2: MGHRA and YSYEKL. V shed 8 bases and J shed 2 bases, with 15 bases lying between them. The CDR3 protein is CASRSQGSNTEAFF. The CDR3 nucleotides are TGCGCCAGCCGGTCCCAGGGAAGTAACACTGAAGCTTTCTTT.

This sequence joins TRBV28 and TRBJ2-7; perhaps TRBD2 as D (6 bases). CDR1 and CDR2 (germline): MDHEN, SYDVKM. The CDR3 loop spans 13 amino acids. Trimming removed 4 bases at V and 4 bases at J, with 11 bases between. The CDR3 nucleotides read TGTGCCAGCAGTTCCAACGGGAGATACGAGCAGTACTTC. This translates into CASSSNGRYEQYF.

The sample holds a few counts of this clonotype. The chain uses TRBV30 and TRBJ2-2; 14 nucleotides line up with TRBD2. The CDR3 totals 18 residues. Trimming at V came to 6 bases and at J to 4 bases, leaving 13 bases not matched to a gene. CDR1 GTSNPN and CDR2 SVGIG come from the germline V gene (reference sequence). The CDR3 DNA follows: TGTGCCTGCGCCGGGACTAGCGGGAGTCTCGGTGTCACCGGGGAGCTGTTTTTT. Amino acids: CACAGTSGSLGVTGELFF.

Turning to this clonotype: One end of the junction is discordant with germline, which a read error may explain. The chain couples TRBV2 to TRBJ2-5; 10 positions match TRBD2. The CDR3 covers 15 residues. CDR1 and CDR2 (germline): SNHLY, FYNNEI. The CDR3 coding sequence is TGTGCCAGCACCCCCGTAGCGGGAGGCCAAGAGACCCCGTACTTC. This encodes CASTPVAGGQETPYF.